Each of the 27 T cell receptor beta chains below was sequenced from the same sample in a study of blood T cell repertoires in COVID-19. Method: immunoSEQ multiplex PCR; TCRdb's copy keeps in-frame clones and lacks some. This table has approximately 190,000 clones, 84% appearing once. The sequenced sample was peripheral blood. These receptors were obtained from a woman aged 70-85 years with active or convalescent COVID-19.

The chain uses TRBV6-1 and TRBJ2-2; D possibly corresponds to TRBD2 (5 bases). Germline V gene data show CDR1 as MNHNS and CDR2 as SASEGT. The CDR3 is 15 residues long. The V end lost 2 bases, the J end lost 0 bases, and 7 bases lay between the germline ends. DNA for the CDR3: TGTGCCAGCAGTGAACTACTAGCGAACACCGGGGAGCTGTTTTTT. The encoded protein is CASSELLANTGELFF.

This sequence joins TRBV18 and TRBJ1-1; TRBD1 agrees at 11 bases. This CDR3 comprises 13 residues. V shed 3 bases, J shed 7 bases, and the junction held 1 base outside the gene matches. Germline CDR1 and CDR2: KGHSH and LQKENI. This CDR3 reads CASSPGQGVEAFF. The CDR3 bases are TGTGCCAGCTCACCGGGACAGGGGGTTGAAGCTTTCTTT.

This clone was detected a few times. The rearrangement uses TRBV9 and TRBJ1-1; D is undetermined. The CDR3 consists of 13 residues. CDR1 SGDLS and CDR2 YYNGEE come from the germline V gene. V dropped 0 bases and J dropped 0 bases, with 3 bases sitting between them. Here the CDR3 DNA reads TGTGCCAGCAGCGTAGACTTGAACACTGAAGCTTTCTTT. It is translated as CASSVDLNTEAFF.

This clone was detected only a few times. The chain couples TRBV5-5 to TRBJ2-3, with 8 bases aligning to TRBD2. Germline loops: CDR1 SGHKS, CDR2 YYEKEE (reference sequence). The CDR3 length is 17 residues. The trim removed 1 base at V and 3 bases at J, leaving 10 bases unmatched. The CDR3 bases are TGTGCCAGCAGCTTGAAAGGTGCAGCGGGAGTTACAGATACGCAGTATTTT. Residues: CASSLKGAAGVTDTQYF.

The chain has TRBV6-5 and TRBJ2-7, with 9 nucleotides matching TRBD1. V was pared by 6 bases and J by 3 bases, with 6 bases of the junction left unmatched. The germline CDR1 and CDR2 sequences are MNHEY and SVGAGI. The CDR3 has 14 amino acids. The CDR3 DNA reads TGTGCCAGCAGCAGGGACAGGGTGGTCTACGAGCAGTACTTC. It encodes CASSRDRVVYEQYF.

CDR3 amino acids: CASSLGTDSGNTIYF. The CDR3, as DNA: TGTGCCAGCAGCCTCGGGACAGACTCTGGAAACACCATATATTTT. This chain links TRBV7-8 with TRBJ1-3; 7 bases match TRBD1. With V trimmed by 5 bases and J by 0 bases, 4 bases remained unmatched. Germline V gene sequence: CDR1 SGHVS, CDR2 FQNEAQ. The CDR3 runs to 15 residues.

The CDR3: CASSIRVSGYTF. CDR3 nucleotides: TGTGCCAGTAGTATTCGGGTGTCGGGCTACACCTTC. The rearrangement joins TRBV19 to TRBJ1-2; D gene ambiguous. The length of the CDR3 is 12 residues. Germline assignment: CDR1 LNHDA and CDR2 SQIVND (reference sequence). V was cut by 3 bases and J by 8 bases, with 10 bases left in between.

This clone has just a few counts. The chain couples TRBV7-9 to TRBJ2-2, with 8 positions matching TRBD1. V lost 5 bases and J lost 6; bases outside the gene matches: 17. Looked up from germline, CDR1 is SEHNR and CDR2 is FQNEAQ (reference sequence). CDR3 length: 18 residues. CDR3 nucleotides: TGTGCCAGCAGCATCGACAGGGGCCGTGGTAGCTCCGCCGGGGAGCTGTTTTTT. This translates into CASSIDRGRGSSAGELFF.

The genes are TRBV11-3 and TRBJ2-5, with D possibly TRBD2 on 5 matching bases. The CDR3 length is 13 residues. Trimming took 3 bases from V and 4 from J, leaving 9 bases between them. Looked up from germline, CDR1 is SGHNT and CDR2 is YENEEA. The CDR3 DNA reads TGTGCCAGCAGCTTGGACTCGAGAGAGACCCAGTACTTC. This codes for CASSLDSRETQYF.

The V gene is TRBV29-1, the J gene TRBJ1-1; 7 bases fit TRBD1. This CDR3 is built from 13 residues. CDR1 and CDR2 (germline): SQVTM, ANQGSEA. With V trimmed by 6 bases and J by 0 bases, 4 bases remained unmatched. As DNA, the CDR3 is TGCAGCGTAGAACAGGGGATGAACACTGAAGCTTTCTTT. Protein product: CSVEQGMNTEAFF.

The gene calls are TRBV9 and TRBJ2-5; TRBD2 matches at 10 bases. CDR3 length equals 13 residues. V shed 0 bases and J 7 bases; nucleotides not matched to a gene: 0. Germline loops: CDR1 SGDLS, CDR2 YYNGEE. The CDR3: CASSVASGGTQYF. Here the CDR3 DNA reads TGTGCCAGCAGCGTAGCTAGCGGGGGGACCCAGTACTTC.

The rearrangement joins TRBV18 to TRBJ2-7; 10 bases agree with TRBD2. The CDR3 covers 15 residues. V lost 3 bases, J lost 4 bases, and 6 bases stayed unmatched. Germline V gene lookup returns CDR1 KGHSH and CDR2 LQKENI. The CDR3 is CASSPQAGGLYEQYF. In DNA form, the CDR3 reads TGTGCCAGCTCACCCCAAGCGGGAGGGCTATACGAGCAGTACTTC.

This clone came up a few times. V is TRBV5-1 and J is TRBJ2-3, with 10 bases that match TRBD1. Germline V lookup: CDR1 SGHRS, CDR2 YFSETQ. With 3 bases clipped from V and 4 bases from J, the junction kept 5 bases outside the gene matches. The CDR3 has 15 amino acids. In DNA form, the CDR3 reads TGCGCCAGCAGCTCTCGGACAGGGGGGGCAGATACGCAGTATTTT. Protein product: CASSSRTGGADTQYF.

This clone showed up just once. The chain links TRBV2 to TRBJ2-3; 9 bases are a match to TRBD1. V was pared by 7 bases and J by 0 bases, with 14 bases of the junction left unmatched. Germline V gene lookup returns CDR1 SNHLY and CDR2 FYNNEI. The CDR3 length is 18 residues. The CDR3 spells CASMGDRVLISSTDTQYF. The CDR3 DNA sequence: TGTGCCAGCATGGGGGACAGGGTGCTGATTTCTAGCACAGATACGCAGTATTTT.

In nucleotides, the CDR3 is TGTGCCAGCAGTGACCCCGTCTACAATGAGCAGTTCTTC. It specifies CASSDPVYNEQFF. The chain joins TRBV2 to TRBJ2-1, with D unclear. CDR1 and CDR2 from the germline V gene are SNHLY and FYNNEI. This CDR3 region has 13 residues. Deletions cut 3 bases from V and 3 bases from J, with 6 bases between. The variable domain in full, completed from reference TRBV2 and TRBJ2-1, reads EPEVTQTPSHQVTQMGQEVILRCVPISNHLYFYWYRQILGQKVEFLVSFYNNEISEKSEIFDDQFSVERPDGSNFTLKIRSTKLEDSAMYFCASSDPVYNEQFFGPGTRLTVL.

The chain is built from TRBV6-5 and TRBJ2-1; perhaps TRBD1 as D (6 bases). The CDR3 is 13 amino acids. Germline-derived CDR1 and CDR2 are MNHEY and SVGAGI. V lost 8 bases and J lost 7, with 15 bases in between. CDR3 region: CASARGRYNEQFF. The CDR3 DNA reads TGTGCCAGCGCCAGGGGAAGGTATAATGAGCAGTTCTTC.

The chain carries TRBV15 and TRBJ2-1; 7 bases agree with TRBD1. V lost 0 bases and J lost 6; bases outside the gene matches: 5. Germline CDR1 is LNHNV and CDR2 is YYDKDF (reference sequence). The CDR3 spans 15 residues. The CDR3 spells CATSRDLGGGNEQFF. The CDR3 region has the DNA TGTGCCACCAGCAGAGATCTAGGGGGCGGCAATGAGCAGTTCTTC.

The chain employs TRBV29-1 and TRBJ2-3; the match to TRBD1 covers 9 bases. CDR3 length: 14 amino acids. Trimming cost V 3 bases and J 0 bases; bases outside gene matches: 1. Germline lookup yields CDR1 SQVTM and CDR2 ANQGSEA. The CDR3 nucleotides read TGCAGCGTTGAGGACAGGGGTAGCACAGATACGCAGTATTTT. As protein: CSVEDRGSTDTQYF.

Comments on this clone: A junction boundary mismatches the germline segment, possibly from a read error. The chain carries TRBV7-7 and TRBJ2-6; maybe TRBD2 (6 bases). The CDR3 runs 16 residues. Germline V gene sequence: CDR1 SSHAT, CDR2 FNYEAQ (reference sequence). CDR3 sequence reads: CASSLMGGSGANVLTF. CDR3 nucleotides: TGTGCTAGCAGCCTTATGGGGGGTTCTGGGGCCAACGTCCTGACTTTC.

V usage is TRBV7-9 and J usage is TRBJ2-7; perhaps TRBD2 as D (5 bases). The V end lost 1 base, the J end lost 3 bases, and 13 bases lay between the germline ends. The germline V gene encodes CDR1 SEHNR and CDR2 FQNEAQ (reference sequence). The CDR3 totals 15 residues. The CDR3 bases are TGTGCCAGCAGCTTAGTGGTCGGGGATAACTACGAGCAGTACTTC. Amino acid sequence: CASSLVVGDNYEQYF. The full variable domain, in which reference TRBV7-9 and TRBJ2-7 provide the parts outside the CDR3, is DTGVSQNPRHKITKRGQNVTFRCDPISEHNRLYWYRQTLGQGPEFLTYFQNEAQLEKSRLLSDRFSAERPKGSFSTLEIQRTEQGDSAMYLCASSLVVGDNYEQYFGPGTRLTVT.

This chain uses TRBV7-3 with TRBJ2-1, with 12 bases that match TRBD2. The germline CDR1 and CDR2 sequences are SGHTA and FQGTGA. Trimming at V came to 4 bases and at J to 6 bases, leaving 13 bases not matched to a gene. The length of the CDR3 is 18 residues. The CDR3 DNA reads as TGTGCCAGCAGCTGGCTAGCGGGAGGGCCGGGACTCGGCAATGAGCAGTTCTTC. Protein product: CASSWLAGGPGLGNEQFF.

The chain uses TRBV20-1 and TRBJ2-7, with 11 bases fitting TRBD1. Germline V gene sequence: CDR1 DFQATT, CDR2 SNEGSKA (reference sequence). V was pared by 3 bases and J by 5 bases, with 15 bases of the junction left unmatched. CDR3 length: 17 amino acids. As DNA, the CDR3 is TGCAGTGCTAGTCAAGGACAGGGGGCGAAATCTGTCAACGAGCAGTACTTC. Residues: CSASQGQGAKSVNEQYF.

The gene calls are TRBV9 and TRBJ2-2, with 10 positions matching TRBD1. V shed 2 bases and J 8 bases; nucleotides not matched to a gene: 9. This CDR3 has 16 residues. Per the germline V gene, CDR1 is SGDLS and CDR2 is YYNGEE. Here the CDR3 reads CASSVRQGATLGELFF. In DNA, the CDR3 is TGTGCCAGCAGCGTTAGACAGGGGGCAACCCTAGGGGAGCTGTTTTTT.

This clone appeared a single time. The CDR3 region has the DNA TGCGCCAGCAGCTACTTTACGACAGGGCCCTACGAGCAGTACTTC. Translation gives CASSYFTTGPYEQYF. V gene TRBV5-1 combines with J gene TRBJ2-7, with 7 bases fitting TRBD1. V gave up 3 bases and J gave up 2 bases; unmatched junction bases: 8. CDR3 size: 15 residues. Per the germline V gene, CDR1 is SGHRS and CDR2 is YFSETQ.

The chain is built from TRBV5-6 and TRBJ2-3; the match to TRBD1 covers 9 bases. Per the germline V gene, CDR1 is SGHDT and CDR2 is YYEEEE. This CDR3 has 15 amino acids. The junction had 4 bases not matched to a gene; V was cut back by 1 base and J by 4 bases. The CDR3 nucleotides read TGTGCCAGCAGCTTGACAGGGGGCTTTTCAGATACGCAGTATTTT. It encodes CASSLTGGFSDTQYF.

The chain is built from TRBV3-1 (or the pseudogene TRBV3-2) and TRBJ1-1; D is perhaps TRBD1 (6 bases). Per the germline V gene, CDR1 is LGHDT and CDR2 is YNNKEL (reference sequence). This CDR3 has 14 amino acids. V dropped 6 bases and J dropped 4 bases, with 15 bases sitting between them. CDR3 nucleotides: TGTGCCAGCAGTCAATCAGGGGTTCGCACTGAAGCTTTCTTT. Protein sequence: CASSQSGVRTEAFF.

V and J are TRBV6-5 and TRBJ2-5; D might be TRBD1 (6 bases). The CDR3 length is 15 residues. Germline V gene data show CDR1 as MNHEY and CDR2 as SVGAGI. Trimming shortened V by 4 bases and J by 1 base, and 13 bases separated the two germline ends. CDR3 loop: CASSFTGRVQETQYF. The CDR3 nucleotides are TGTGCCAGCAGTTTTACAGGGCGGGTCCAAGAGACCCAGTACTTC.